This T cell receptor beta chain was sequenced for a study of T cells in localized non-small cell lung cancer. The study, taken as a whole, reports: Compared with tumor, uninvolved adjacent lung displayed greater T cell clonality, ranking highest overall. Appearances in adjacent lung were noted for a median around 55 of the top 100 tumor clones. Longer overall survival was seen with higher T cell density measured in blood.

A note on this clone: Its antigen is unknown.

Produced via immunoSEQ multiplex PCR; TCRdb's table is partial and in-frame only. The sample holds 40,000 to 65,000 clones, approximately 88% seen once. CDR3 length equals 14 residues. Trimming removed 6 bases at V and 5 bases at J, with 14 bases between. Germline assignment: CDR1 MNHNY and CDR2 SVGAGI (reference sequence). The sequencing here drew on peripheral blood mononuclear cells, taken before any cancer treatment. The sequence was obtained from a man aged 40-75 years with stage III lung adenocarcinoma. V usage is TRBV6-6 and J usage is TRBJ2-4, with D maybe TRBD1 (6 bases). CDR3 protein: CASRSGQRENIQYF. CDR3 nucleotide sequence: TGTGCCAGCAGGAGCGGACAGCGAGAAAACATTCAGTACTTC.